The source of this T cell receptor (beta chain) is a study of blood T cells in healthy people across ages. The V segment lost 2 bases and the J segment 1 base; nucleotides outside the gene matches: 2. Looked up from germline, CDR1 is GTSNPN and CDR2 is SVGIG (reference sequence). The CDR3 spans 14 residues. A second PCR of 7 to 11 cycles used a sample-barcoded 5' primer and a J-beta primer mix. Each cDNA molecule was tagged by a template-switch adaptor with 12 random nucleotides. Each sample provided no less than 3 million CDR3-containing paired-end reads. Using its own MiXCR run on the 5' RACE reads, TCRdb lists one record per CDR3 protein. The sample includes around 2 million distinct CDR3 sequences, around 42% of them seen just once.

This receptor was obtained from a human donor in good health. What was sequenced was blood. V and J are TRBV30 and TRBJ2-5, with 9 nucleotides matching TRBD2. In DNA form, the CDR3 reads TGTGCCTGGAGTCCGGGACTAGCCCAAGAGACCCAGTACTTC. This encodes CAWSPGLAQETQYF. The whole variable domain, filled in from reference TRBV30 and TRBJ2-5, reads SQTIHQWPATLVQPVGSPLSLECTVEGTSNPNLYWYRQAAGRGLQLLFYSVGIGQISSEVPQNLSASRPQDRQFILSSKKLLLSDSGFYLCAWSPGLAQETQYFGPGTRLLVL.